These 10 T cell receptor beta chains share one sample of origin, sequenced in a study of blood T cell repertoires in COVID-19. The assay was immunoSEQ multiplex PCR, and TCRdb's table has in-frame clones only and misses some. The sample has about 180,000 clones; roughly 87% are singletons. The sequenced sample was peripheral blood. The receptor source for this set is a woman aged 70 to 79 with COVID-19, enrolled during active disease.

The CDR3 DNA sequence: TGCGCCAGCAGCCCCGGGAGGTCCACCCTAACCTACGAGCAGTACTTC. This encodes CASSPGRSTLTYEQYF. This chain links TRBV5-1 with TRBJ2-7; 7 bases are shared with TRBD2. This CDR3 spans 16 amino acids. The J segment lost 2 bases and the V segment lost 4 bases, leaving 12 bases of the junction unmatched. Per the germline V gene, CDR1 is SGHRS and CDR2 is YFSETQ.

The chain is built from TRBV28 and TRBJ2-5, with no clear D. V was cut by 0 bases and J by 5 bases, with 4 bases left in between. CDR1 is MDHEN, CDR2 SYDVKM, per germline. The CDR3 is 12 amino acids. CDR3 DNA sequence: TGTGCCAGCAGTTTATGGAGGGAGACCCAGTACTTC. Its translation is CASSLWRETQYF.

This chain uses TRBV30 with TRBJ1-1; TRBD1 agrees at 9 bases. The CDR3 totals 14 residues. With 3 bases clipped from V and 5 bases from J, the junction kept 7 bases outside the gene matches. Per the germline V gene, CDR1 is GTSNPN and CDR2 is SVGIG (reference sequence). CDR3 sequence reads: CAWRIQGAGTEAFF. The CDR3 DNA sequence: TGTGCCTGGAGAATACAGGGGGCAGGGACTGAAGCTTTCTTT.

The rearrangement joins TRBV19 to TRBJ2-3, with 8 bases aligning to TRBD2. The V segment lost 7 bases and the J segment 1 base; nucleotides outside the gene matches: 4. Germline V gene sequence: CDR1 LNHDA, CDR2 SQIVND (reference sequence). This CDR3 is built from 14 residues. The CDR3 sequence is CASTTGLGTDTQYF. The CDR3 DNA follows: TGTGCCAGTACCACGGGACTAGGCACAGATACGCAGTATTTT. Full variable domain (remainder filled in from reference TRBV19 and TRBJ2-3): DGGITQSPKYLFRKEGQNVTLSCEQNLNHDAMYWYRQDPGQGLRLIYYSQIVNDFQKGDIAEGYSVSREKKESFPLTVTSAQKNPTAFYLCASTTGLGTDTQYFGPGTRLTVL.

This clone was counted between two and nine times. This chain connects TRBV28 to TRBJ2-7; a possible D gene is TRBD1 (6 bases). CDR3 size: 15 residues. V was cut by 8 bases and J by 4 bases, with 21 bases left in between. Germline V gives CDR1 MDHEN, CDR2 SYDVKM. The CDR3 DNA reads TGTGCCAGCTCACCGCTAGGGGACAATCATTACGAGCAGTACTTC. Its translation: CASSPLGDNHYEQYF.

This rearrangement joins TRBV9 to TRBJ2-3, with D maybe TRBD1 (6 bases). CDR1 is SGDLS, CDR2 YYNGEE, per germline. The CDR3 sequence is 16 residues long. With 2 bases removed from V and 6 bases from J, the gap between germline ends came to 19 bases. In DNA, the CDR3 is TGTGCCAGCAGCGTGACGGACAGTACTTATCTGGATACGCAGTATTTT. Protein sequence: CASSVTDSTYLDTQYF.

This chain joins TRBV5-8 and TRBJ1-3; 7 bases are a match to TRBD1. Trimming removed 4 bases from V and 0 bases from J; junction bases left unmatched: 4. The CDR3 runs to 15 residues. CDR1 and CDR2 from the germline V gene are SGHTS and YDEGEE. The CDR3, as DNA: TGTGCCAGCAGCCATAGGGGGCTCTCTGGAAACACCATATATTTT. Residues: CASSHRGLSGNTIYF.

A single count supports this clone. The same CDR3 arises from other DNA sequences in this sample as well. The J gene is TRBJ2-2, the V gene TRBV6-5; 7 nucleotides align to TRBD1. This CDR3 is 15 amino acids long. The ends lost 6 bases at V and 1 base at J; junction bases unmatched: 5. Germline V gene lookup returns CDR1 MNHEY and CDR2 SVGAGI. CDR3 region: CASRTGQLNTGELFF. CDR3 bases: TGTGCCAGCAGGACGGGACAGTTGAACACCGGGGAGCTGTTTTTT.

This chain joins TRBV29-1 and TRBJ1-4, with D hard to call. V shed 7 bases and J shed 8 bases, with 14 bases lying between them. CDR1 and CDR2 (germline): SQVTM, ANQGSEA. This CDR3 spans 12 amino acids. DNA for the CDR3: TGCAGCGCCTACAGCAGTCTAGAAAAACTGTTTTTT. Residues: CSAYSSLEKLFF.

DNA of the CDR3: TGTGCCAGCACAGGACTAGCGGGAGGTTACGAGCAGTACTTC. This encodes CASTGLAGGYEQYF. This rearrangement joins TRBV2 to TRBJ2-7, with 14 positions matching TRBD2. Germline lookup yields CDR1 SNHLY and CDR2 FYNNEI. This CDR3 contains 14 residues. V dropped 7 bases and J dropped 4; count of bases not matched to a gene: 3.